This T cell receptor (beta chain) was identified during a study of cytomegalovirus exposure and HLA in healthy donors. The germline V gene encodes CDR1 SGHRS and CDR2 YFSETQ. With 1 base clipped from V and 5 bases from J, the junction kept 6 bases outside the gene matches. This CDR3 contains 15 residues. With 60 Vbeta and 13 Jbeta primers, the PCR was carried out. Here immunoSEQ multiplex PCR was the method, and the copy in TCRdb shows in-frame clones only, minus some. This sample has about 180,000 clones; over 80% occur once, and the top ten carry 1.2% to 1.5%. Only a few counts were recorded for this clone.

The TCR originated in a girl between 5 and 17 years old in good health and CMV-seropositive. The gene calls are TRBV5-1 and TRBJ2-1; 7 bases are a match to TRBD2. Sequenced material: PBMCs. The CDR3 DNA is TGCGCCAGCAGCTTGTTCGGGGGGTATGACAATGAGCAGTTCTTC. Residues: CASSLFGGYDNEQFF.